What follows describes a single TCR beta chain. Its antigen is undetermined. The sample belongs to a study of cytomegalovirus exposure and HLA in healthy donors. Study-wide points: It was confirmed in vitro that three of the CMV-associated chains were specific for CMV antigens. Sequencing probably produced one cluster of sequence variants that were highly shared. Rare TCR sequences predominated, though certain public TCRs were found in many donors. With DRB1 most and HLA-C fewest, TCR association rates differed between HLA loci in a later analysis.

Unmatched junction bases numbered 8, after V lost 1 base and J lost 2 bases. The CDR3 covers 16 residues. Germline CDR1 SGHTA, CDR2 FQGTGA. The study ran its PCR with 60 Vbeta and 13 Jbeta primers. Only in-frame clones appear in the TCRdb table, and some are missing; sequencing was by immunoSEQ multiplex PCR. The table lists around 94,000 clones, roughly 80% of them singletons. The clonotype was recovered from a man aged 35 to 55 in good health and CMV-seronegative. The chain has TRBV7-3 and TRBJ2-7; 7 nucleotides match TRBD1. Sequenced: PBMCs. The CDR3, as DNA: TGTGCCAGCAGCTTAAAGTTGGGACAGCAAACCTACGAGCAGTACTTC. Amino acid sequence: CASSLKLGQQTYEQYF. The entire variable domain, with the rest obtained from reference TRBV7-3 and TRBJ2-7, is as follows: GAGVSQTPSNKVTEKGKYVELRCDPISGHTALYWYRQSLGQGPEFLIYFQGTGAADDSGLPNDRFFAVRPEGSVSTLKIQRTERGDSAVYLCASSLKLGQQTYEQYFGPGTRLTVT.